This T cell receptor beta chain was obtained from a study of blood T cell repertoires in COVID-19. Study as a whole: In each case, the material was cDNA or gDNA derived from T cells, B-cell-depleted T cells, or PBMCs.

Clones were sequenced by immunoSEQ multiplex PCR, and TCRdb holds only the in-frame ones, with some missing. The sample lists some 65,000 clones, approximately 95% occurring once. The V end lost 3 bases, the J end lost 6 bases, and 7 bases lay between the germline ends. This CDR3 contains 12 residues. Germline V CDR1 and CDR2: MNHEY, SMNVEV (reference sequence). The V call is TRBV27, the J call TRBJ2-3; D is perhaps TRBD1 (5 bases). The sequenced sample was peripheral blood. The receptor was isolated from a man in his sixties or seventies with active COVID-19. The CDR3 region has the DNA TGTGCCAGCAGTTTTAGGGGTGATACGCAGTATTTT. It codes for CASSFRGDTQYF.